This is a list of T cell receptor beta chains from one sample in a study of T cell changes during pregnancy in multiple sclerosis. Generated by immunoSEQ multiplex PCR, the TCRdb table keeps only in-frame clones and is missing some. Among about 70,000 clones listed, roughly nine tenths were seen once. Sequenced here: peripheral blood, sampled in the second trimester of pregnancy. These receptor sequences come from a female donor in good health, enrolled as a control in a pregnancy study. The conserved cysteine and the conserved F or W are not part of the CDR3 here. Each record gives: V gene, J gene, CDR3 protein.

>TRBV5-1|TRBJ2-5
ASSQSSGQGETQY
>TRBV6-1|TRBJ1-2
ASSERSDRGSVYGYT
>TRBV18|TRBJ1-3
ASSPIARGVGNTIY
>TRBV7-9|TRBJ1-6
ASSLALGENSPLH
>TRBV7-9|TRBJ1-1
ASSSPGQRNTEAF
>TRBV10-3|TRBJ2-3
AISESAGTSRSQY
>TRBV6-6|TRBJ2-7
ASTQTGDYEQY
>TRBV7-9|TRBJ1-1
ASSNTPDREWTEAF
>TRBV7-9|TRBJ2-7
ASSLLVQAEQY
>TRBV19|TRBJ2-1
ASSRDLRGGNEQF
>TRBV18|TRBJ2-1
ASSPRGGKQF
>TRBV7-6|TRBJ1-2
ASSLAGDRPFSAT
>TRBV28|TRBJ1-5
ASSPRTGADQPQH
>TRBV5-4|NA
ASRSGTTYEQY
>TRBV6-1|TRBJ2-2
ASTFRANTGELF
>TRBV21-1|TRBJ2-7
ASSAIPALAGSYEQY
>TRBV7-2|TRBJ2-5
ASSLRSSGEETQY
>TRBV5-4|TRBJ1-2
ASSPPAGTYGYT
>TRBV19|TRBJ1-1
ASSPGQSFLDTEAF
>TRBV7-8|TRBJ1-2
ASSSGQGDYGYT
>TRBV6-1|TRBJ1-5
ASRITQVSNQPQH
>TRBV19|TRBJ1-1
ASSIVSPRAEAF
>TRBV5-6|TRBJ2-7
ASSLGRDEQY
>TRBV5-4|TRBJ2-2
ASSLPGQDTGELF
>TRBV7-9|TRBJ1-1
ASDRVNTEAF
>TRBV9|TRBJ1-1
ASSPNEAF